Given below is one TCR beta chain in context. This clone was observed a single time. The antigen this receptor binds is unknown. Within one base of it there is no much larger clone, and no base qualities were kept. In total, 600 or so healthy bone marrow donors made up the cohort. Cohort members were all nominally healthy when sampled, although unrecorded immune exposures were likely present. The donor was CMV seronegative and belonged to the group of 352 seronegative cohort members. Every donor gave a peripheral blood sample, and the peripheral blood mononuclear cells from that sample were used for TCR beta sequencing. The Qiagen DNeasy Blood Extraction Kit was used to extract genomic DNA from the blood cell samples. The protocol used for the library was the immunoSEQ multiplex PCR assay. For the multiplex PCR, a mixture combining 60 forward primers for TCR Vbeta segments and 13 reverse primers for TCR Jbeta segments was used. The CDR3 region of rearranged TCR beta genes was amplified from genomic DNA with a multiplex PCR assay. Amplified TCR beta libraries were sequenced as 87-base-pair reads on the Illumina HiSeq System. The paper's data handling went like this. A later analysis counted about 80 million unique TCR beta chains across the 666 repertoires, and roughly 9.9 million of these chains were shared by at least two donors. Raw reads were error-corrected and collapsed into unique sequences with a nearest-neighbor algorithm that merged closely related sequences to remove PCR and sequencing errors. To assign V, D and J gene segments, CDR3 sequences were aligned to IMGT reference sequences. For a sequence to be retained, a match of at least six nucleotides to both a V gene segment and a J gene segment was required. A rearrangement counted as productive if the CDR3 had no stop codons and remained in frame with V and J, and every other rearrangement counted as non-productive. CDR3 was defined according to IMGT convention as the region running from the second conserved V-encoded cysteine to the conserved J-encoded phenylalanine. The earlier analysis of 587 of the donors excluded any sequence lacking an unambiguous match to a single V gene segment. An earlier analysis of almost 600 of the donors classified V segments as functional when productive rearrangements were above 56.7% and as segregating when the standard deviation between donors was above 5%. A statistical classification framework was developed to diagnose cytomegalovirus status using the catalog of TCR beta chain sequences. A later analysis assigned V and J genes by comparing TCR nucleotide sequences with IMGT/GENE-DB human TR gene sequences. A later analysis assigned CDR3 sequences and most-parsimonious VDJ recombination scenarios with the TCRdist pipeline. A later analysis defined each TCR beta chain by its CDR3 amino acid sequence plus V-gene family, and excluded reads lacking a unique V-gene family. To address suspected cross-contamination and a sequencing artifact, a later analysis removed 592 highly shared, low-generation-probability nucleotide sequences. A later analysis calculated a clonal expansion index for each public chain from normalized within-repertoire ranks of inferred template counts. In a later analysis, generation probabilities were computed with a VDJ recombination model fitted to out-of-frame rearrangements, and the resulting probabilities were checked against IGoR. In a later analysis, TCR-TCR, TCR-HLA and TCR-CMV co-occurrence was scored with hypergeometric tests, and a repertoire-size bias correction was applied to TCR pairs. To estimate false discovery rates, a later analysis permuted the HLA or CMV assignments 20 times. In a later analysis, co-occurring TCRs were grouped using DBSCAN, and TCRdist sequence similarity was added for clustering within HLA-allele-positive subsets. Co-occurrence clustering excluded repertoires with fewer than 30,000 or more than 120,000 public chains, plus five with anomalous nucleotide sharing. TCRdb mirrors the immuneACCESS table, restricted to in-frame sequences. Some clones are absent from its copies; in checked studies, under half trace to an unresolved V gene, and the reason for the others is unknown. The V and J calls and the clone size are those of that table, but D and trimming were determined from the DNA. This sample gives 180,000 or so clones in total; about 82% of them show up just once. The ten largest clones represent approximately 2% of the sample.

V loses 1 base of germline sequence and J loses 7 bases, and the interval between the two ends is 14 bases. The CDR3 sequence holds 13 residues, the cysteine and phenylalanine included. Of the read, only the CDR3 DNA is kept; its 39 bases are in frame from base 1. CDR1 GTSNPN and CDR2 SVGIG are derived from the germline V gene (reference sequence). The sample belongs to a study of cytomegalovirus exposure and HLA in healthy donors (dated by TCRdb to between 2016 and 2019). A note on the overall study: According to an earlier analysis of a few hundred of the donors, some 180 million T cells yielded roughly 100 million unique TCR beta sequences and about 300 Gb of sequence data. Using immunosequencing, the study profiled T cell repertoires from 640 or so subjects and related those repertoires to cytomegalovirus serostatus. Among 350 to 400 genotyped donors of the cohort, an average of about 240,000 unique TCR beta nucleotide sequences were sequenced per donor, around 18% of them non-productive. Because of strong linkage in the cohort, roughly five DR-DQ haplotypes were treated as single units for association and clustering. The number of typed donors differed by locus: about 620-640 for A, B, C, DRB1 and DQB1; approximately 520 for DQA1; over 600 for DPA1; and around 450 for DPB1. A later genetic analysis used genome-wide SNP genotypes for 398 of the 666 donors, treating that subset as a discovery cohort. The genetic ancestry cluster associated with self-reported Caucasian donors included 81% of the roughly 400 genotyped donors. Alongside the repertoire data, information on donor age, sex, ethnicity and CMV serostatus was compiled. In a later analysis, previously published TCR beta repertoires from 550 to 750 donors were re-analyzed and high-resolution HLA genotyping was added so that TCR occurrence patterns could be studied. In an earlier analysis of several hundred of the donors, high-throughput TCR beta sequencing was used to judge whether each TCR beta V gene segment behaved as functional or pseudogenic. Both class I and class II loci were covered by HLA typing, at four-digit resolution. To predict cytomegalovirus infection status, the study brought together high-throughput TCR immunosequencing, statistical association of individual TCRs with disease status, and machine learning. The later analysis used no new phenotypic data to find candidate immune exposures, relying instead on TCR beta sequences and their occurrence across donors. An early release that covered approximately 600 HLA-typed donors contained around 300 gigabases of sequencing data and 70 million to 100 million unique TCR sequences. Every discovery cohort repertoire had been produced on one sequencing platform. A separate validation cohort of about 110 different subjects was used in addition to the 666-subject first cohort. The aim of the study was to test whether cataloging public T cell receptors could identify signatures of past pathogen exposure. What the research found in general, with its limitations: In an earlier analysis of approximately 590 of the donors, most TCR beta V segments appeared in productive rearrangements about 90% or about 30% of the time, broadly matching IMGT annotations. HLA typing was unavailable for some donors at each locus, so association tests used only the typed subset. In a later analysis, the rate of TCR association differed among HLA loci, with DRB1 alleles having the most associated TCRs and HLA-C alleles having the fewest. This cohort had only TCR beta chains sequenced, and the lack of alpha or paired-chain data limited which features could be detected. Across donors, most TCR sequences were observed very rarely, whereas some public TCRs were present in many individuals. A group of highly shared sequence variants was considered likely to be a technical artifact of the sequencing pipeline. Roughly 17 rarely observed V segments, including chromosome 9 orphons, were excluded from the earlier analysis of about 610 of the donors because counts were too low. A further reported finding was that TCR beta sequences accurately predicted the HLA-A and HLA-B alleles for most subjects in the first cohort. A later genetic analysis reported fewer N-insertions in productive TCRs among donors in an Asian-associated ancestry cluster than the roughly 620-donor mean. In a later analysis, most CMV-associated TCR beta chains were found to appear HLA-restricted, with HLA associations seemingly driven largely by CMV exposure. According to the authors, the approach could potentially be generalized to other disease states and immunological phenotypes. In vitro tests confirmed that a few of the cytomegalovirus-associated TCR beta chains recognize cytomegalovirus antigens. A later genetic analysis associated a missense DCLRE1C variant with V-gene and J-gene trimming of TCR beta chains, and an independent cohort replicated the association. Compared with equally common non-associated chains, HLA-associated TCR beta chains in a later analysis were more clonally expanded and had lower generation probabilities. In a later analysis, some 17,000 TCR beta sequences were associated with specific HLA alleles at a false discovery rate of 0.05. The 87-base-pair reads could not distinguish some IMGT-functional V segments, including TRBV6-2 and TRBV6-3, so those segments were excluded. When HLA alleles, especially DR and DQ, strongly co-occurred, attributing TCR associations to individual alleles was difficult. According to a later analysis, parvovirus B19, influenza, CMV and Epstein-Barr virus appeared linked to several top co-occurrence clusters. In both the original and validation cohorts, the classifier was reported to diagnose cytomegalovirus status with high specificity and sensitivity. A total of 150 or so TCR beta chains were listed by the study as associated with cytomegalovirus. Presence/absence analyses assumed roughly uniform sequencing depth across donors, an assumption that may not hold. Linkage disequilibrium might explain the correlated functional status among segregating V segments, but an unknown experimental factor could not be excluded. CMV serostatus was the only immune exposure information available for the cohort.

The V and J segments used are TRBV30 and TRBJ2-7; a tentative D match to TRBD1 spans 6 bases. The sequencing sample was made of PBMCs. This sequence originates from a woman in her twenties or thirties in good health and CMV-seronegative. DNA sequence: TGTGCCTGGAGTGCCTCCCGAACAGGGGAGCAGTACTTC. Its amino acids are CAWSASRTGEQYF.